These 3 T cell receptor beta chains originate from one sample sequenced in a study of shared clonotypes between healthy human individuals. The repertoire was sequenced with immunoSEQ multiplex PCR; TCRdb's copy has only in-frame clones and lacks some. The data show 490,000 or so clones, about 82% seen once. Material for sequencing was PBMCs. Receptor source: a woman in her forties in good health. Some clones in this sample may be carry-over from other donors' samples.

V is TRBV29-1 and J is TRBJ2-7; D is perhaps TRBD2 (7 bases). Trimming took off 0 bases at V and 9 bases at J, with 15 bases between the two ends. Germline CDR1 reads SQVTM; CDR2 reads ANQGSEA. The CDR3 extends over 13 amino acids. DNA for the CDR3: TGCAGCGTTGAAGAGTCTCGGGGGGCGGGGCAGTACTTC. Amino acid sequence: CSVEESRGAGQYF.

J is TRBJ1-2 and V is TRBV28, with a weak D call TRBD1 (5 bases). CDR3 length: 13 residues. Germline CDR1 reads MDHEN; CDR2 reads SYDVKM. V lost 3 bases and J lost 6, with 11 bases in between. CDR3 coding DNA: TGTGCCAGCAGTTTGCCCAGGGTGGATGGCTACACCTTC. Residues: CASSLPRVDGYTF.

CDR3: CASSQTLAGADTQYF. DNA of the CDR3: TGCGCCAGCAGCCAAACACTGGCGGGGGCAGATACGCAGTATTTT. This chain joins TRBV4-3 and TRBJ2-3; 7 bases are shared with TRBD2. The length of the CDR3 is 15 residues. After removal of 2 bases from V and 4 bases from J, the junction contained 6 bases not matched to a gene. Germline V gene data show CDR1 as LGHNA and CDR2 as YSLEER.